This T cell receptor beta chain was captured in a study of cytomegalovirus exposure and HLA in healthy donors. General study points: Most sequenced TCRs were rare (though some public TCRs occurred in many donors). As confirmed in vitro, a few CMV-associated chains were specific for CMV antigens.

Clones were read by immunoSEQ multiplex PCR, and TCRdb kept only the in-frame ones, dropping some. The sample contains under 200,000 clones, 80% to 90% of which appear only once. Concerning this clone itself: What it recognizes is unknown.

This CDR3 contains 13 residues. Germline assignment: CDR1 LNHNV and CDR2 YYDKDF (reference sequence). V was trimmed by 5 bases and J by 3 bases, leaving 11 bases between them. The specimen sequenced was PBMCs. The chain is built from TRBV15 and TRBJ2-7, with D possibly TRBD2 on 6 matching bases. The sequence came from a woman aged 18-29 years in good health and CMV-seronegative. CDR3 sequence: CATSRLGGYEQYF. CDR3 bases: TGTGCCACCAGCCGCCTGGGAGGCTACGAGCAGTACTTC.